The T cell receptor beta chain described here comes from a study of T cells expressing NK-cell markers. Study as a whole: Researchers got TCR beta repertoires out of sorted CD3+CD56+NKG2C+, CD3+CD56+NKG2C- and CD3+CD56-NKG2C+ T cells. Seropositivity for HCMV was found in most of the eight sequenced donors, with one seronegative.

On this clonotype itself: Its antigen is currently unknown.

The CDR3 has 16 residues. Germline V lookup: CDR1 SGHAT, CDR2 FQNNGV. 5'RACE template switching with UMIs produced the TCR beta cDNA. TCRdb reanalyzed the 5' RACE reads, giving one entry per CDR3 protein sequence and no DNA. Its table records about 110,000 distinct CDR3 sequences. Notes on the study in general: Dominant NKG2C+ clonotype frequencies of roughly 1.0-8% of CD8+ T cells were measured in about 6 donors.

The chain links TRBV11-2 to TRBJ2-1; the TCRdb call, TRBD2, lacks DNA for checking. Sequenced sample: blood T cells: a sorted CD56 or NKG2C T cell subset, CD4+ or CD8+ T cells, or bulk PBMC T cells (not recorded which). The source of this sequence is a woman aged 18 to 75 in good health. CDR3 sequence reads: CASSSKKRGVYNEQFF.